The entry below gives a single TCR beta chain sequence along with its context. Its target is not known. This entry belongs to a study of cytomegalovirus exposure and HLA in healthy donors. Trimming stripped 7 bases from V and 1 base from J, with 11 bases between. CDR1 is SGHNT, CDR2 YYREEE, per germline (reference sequence). CDR3 size: 14 residues. Researchers ran the PCR with 60 Vbeta and 13 Jbeta primers. Clones were read by immunoSEQ multiplex PCR, and TCRdb kept only the in-frame ones, dropping some. The sample features around 50,000 clones, with over 9% in its top ten. Study-level results: In an earlier analysis, in 620 or so donors, most V segments appeared productive either ~87% or ~30% of the time. Some highly shared sequence variants likely arose as a pipeline artifact.

The source is a woman aged 25 to 39 in good health and CMV-seropositive. Sequencing was done on a sample of PBMCs. The rearrangement links TRBV5-4 to TRBJ2-2; D is possibly TRBD1 (5 bases). CDR3 in amino acids: CASGAQGNTGELFF. Written as DNA, the CDR3 is TGTGCCAGCGGTGCGCAGGGGAACACCGGGGAGCTGTTTTTT.